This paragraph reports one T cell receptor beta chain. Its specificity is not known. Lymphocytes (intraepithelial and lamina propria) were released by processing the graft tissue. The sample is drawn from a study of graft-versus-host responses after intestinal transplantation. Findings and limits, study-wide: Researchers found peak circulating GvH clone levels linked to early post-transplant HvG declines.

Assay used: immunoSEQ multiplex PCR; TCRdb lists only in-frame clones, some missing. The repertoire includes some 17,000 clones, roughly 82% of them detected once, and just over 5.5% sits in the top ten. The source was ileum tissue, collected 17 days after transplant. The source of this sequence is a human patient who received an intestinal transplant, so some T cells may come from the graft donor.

In nucleotides, the CDR3 is TGTGCCAGCAGCGTAGAGGGCAGGGTAAGGGAGACCCAGTACTTC. This sequence encodes CASSVEGRVRETQYF. V and J are TRBV9 and TRBJ2-5, with D perhaps matching TRBD1 (5 bases). The germline V gene encodes CDR1 SGDLS and CDR2 YYNGEE. Trimming removed 0 bases at V and 5 bases at J, with 14 bases between. The CDR3 runs to 15 residues. Variable domain in full (rest from reference TRBV9 and TRBJ2-5): DSGVTQTPKHLITATGQRVTLRCSPRSGDLSVYWYQQSLDQGLQFLIQYYNGEERAKGNILERFSAQQFPDLHSELNLSSLELGDSALYFCASSVEGRVRETQYFGPGTRLLVL.